This T cell receptor beta chain derives from a study of blood T cell repertoires in COVID-19. TCRdb's table, derived via immunoSEQ multiplex PCR, lists solely in-frame clones and lacks some. The profile shows roughly 13,000 clones, roughly 78% of them singletons. Sequences were obtained from peripheral blood. The source is a human donor in a cohort sampled during active COVID-19.

The CDR3 DNA reads TGTGCCAGCAGCCCCAGGGAGGAGATTGGCTACACCTTC. Residues: CASSPREEIGYTF. The genes are TRBV7-9 and TRBJ1-2; possible D gene TRBD1, 5 bases. V lost 5 bases and J lost 7, with 14 bases in between. Germline values: CDR1 SEHNR, CDR2 FQNEAQ (reference sequence). The CDR3 covers 13 residues. Full variable domain (outside the CDR3, taken from reference TRBV7-9 and TRBJ1-2): DTGVSQNPRHKITKRGQNVTFRCDPISEHNRLYWYRQTLGQGPEFLTYFQNEAQLEKSRLLSDRFSAERPKGSFSTLEIQRTEQGDSAMYLCASSPREEIGYTFGSGTRLTVV.